This T cell receptor (beta chain) came from a study of T cell changes during pregnancy in multiple sclerosis. Only in-frame clones appear in the TCRdb table, and some are missing; sequencing was by immunoSEQ multiplex PCR. The sample yields about 92,000 clones, almost 95% seen once. The germline V gene has CDR1 SGHNT and CDR2 YYREEE (reference sequence). Trimming cost V 5 bases and J 7 bases; bases outside gene matches: 9. The CDR3 has 14 amino acids. The sequence came from a female donor with multiple sclerosis, enrolled in a pregnancy study. The sample here was peripheral blood, taken in the third trimester of pregnancy. The chain joins TRBV5-4 to TRBJ2-1; 7 bases align to TRBD2. CDR3 in amino acids: CASSSGLNGNEQFF. The DNA of the CDR3 is TGTGCCAGCAGTTCGGGACTAAACGGGAATGAGCAGTTCTTC.